These 11 T cell receptor beta chains share one sample of origin, sequenced in a study of blood T cell repertoires in COVID-19. The repertoire was sequenced with immunoSEQ multiplex PCR; TCRdb's copy has only in-frame clones and lacks some. The table records 84,000 or so clones, 85% to 95% of them present only once. The sample taken for sequencing was peripheral blood. These receptor sequences come from a woman aged 55-70 years with active COVID-19.

The V call is TRBV9, the J call TRBJ2-7; tentatively, D is TRBD2 (6 bases). CDR1 SGDLS and CDR2 YYNGEE come from the germline V gene. The CDR3 consists of 14 residues. Trimming took off 2 bases at V and 2 bases at J, with 11 bases between the two ends. CDR3 in DNA: TGTGCCAGCAGCGTTGGTGGCGGGGCCTACGAGCAGTACTTC. It codes for CASSVGGGAYEQYF.

This CDR3 reads CASSLVWTGGYEQYF. The CDR3 region has the DNA TGTGCCAGCAGCTTAGTCTGGACAGGGGGCTACGAGCAGTACTTC. This chain connects TRBV11-2 to TRBJ2-7, with 10 bases aligning to TRBD1. Germline V lookup: CDR1 SGHAT, CDR2 FQNNGV. The CDR3 loop spans 15 amino acids. Trimming removed 1 base from V and 3 bases from J; junction bases left unmatched: 3.

The rearrangement uses TRBV25-1 and TRBJ1-6, with D hard to call. The CDR3 consists of 15 residues. V was pared by 5 bases and J by 9 bases, with 17 bases between. CDR1 is MGHDK, CDR2 SYGVNS, per germline. The CDR3 loop is CASSMRGIVGSPLHF. Written as DNA, the CDR3 is TGTGCCAGCAGTATGCGGGGAATTGTGGGTTCACCCCTCCACTTT.

The CDR3 is CASSSLVIGGAFF. The CDR3 region has the DNA TGTGCCAGCAGTTCCCTTGTCATTGGGGGGGCTTTCTTT. V usage is TRBV28 and J usage is TRBJ1-1, with D perhaps TRBD1 (5 bases). The CDR3 has 13 residues. CDR1 and CDR2 (germline): MDHEN, SYDVKM. Trimming took off 4 bases at V and 11 bases at J, with 17 bases between the two ends. Looking up the rest from reference TRBV28 and TRBJ1-1 gives the full variable domain: DVKVTQSSRYLVKRTGEKVFLECVQDMDHENMFWYRQDPGLGLRLIYFSYDVKMKEKGDIPEGYSVSREKKERFSLILESASTNQTSMYLCASSSLVIGGAFFGQGTRLTVV.

The chain employs TRBV5-1 and TRBJ1-4; TRBD1 agrees at 8 bases. Looked up from germline, CDR1 is SGHRS and CDR2 is YFSETQ. This CDR3 region has 16 residues. V dropped 4 bases and J dropped 7; count of bases not matched to a gene: 12. CDR3: CASSEDPDRGGEKLFF. The CDR3 bases are TGCGCCAGCAGCGAGGATCCCGACAGGGGAGGTGAAAAACTGTTTTTT. The full variable domain, with the rest looked up from reference TRBV5-1 and TRBJ1-4, is KAGVTQTPRYLIKTRGQQVTLSCSPISGHRSVSWYQQTPGQGLQFLFEYFSETQRNKGNFPGRFSGRQFSNSRSEMNVSTLELGDSALYLCASSEDPDRGGEKLFFGSGTQLSVL.

The chain is built from TRBV10-2 and TRBJ2-5; 11 bases match TRBD1. V was clipped by 2 bases and J by 5 bases; unmatched bases: 4. Per the germline V gene, CDR1 is WSHSY and CDR2 is SAAADI. The CDR3 is made up of 15 amino acids. CDR3 nucleotides: TGCGCCAGCAGTGAGCCGGACAGGGGGCCGGAGACCCAGTACTTC. Translated: CASSEPDRGPETQYF.

The J gene is TRBJ1-2, the V gene TRBV5-4, with D perhaps TRBD1 (6 bases). The V end lost 5 bases, the J end lost 4 bases, and 15 bases lay between the germline ends. CDR3 length: 14 residues. Germline lookup yields CDR1 SGHNT and CDR2 YYREEE (reference sequence). DNA for the CDR3: TGTGCCAGCAGGTTCGGGCAGGGGACCTATGGCTACACCTTC. Translated: CASRFGQGTYGYTF.

The table lists this clone with a few counts. V is TRBV7-9 and J is TRBJ1-2; 8 bases match TRBD1. This CDR3 has 13 residues. Germline V gives CDR1 SEHNR, CDR2 FQNEAQ (reference sequence). V shed 5 bases, J shed 9 bases, and the junction held 8 bases outside the gene matches. The DNA of the CDR3 is TGTGCCAGCAGCCCGGACAGGGTGCGGAGCTACACCTTC. This translates into CASSPDRVRSYTF.

The chain is built from TRBV7-9 and TRBJ2-7, with a weak D call TRBD1 (6 bases). This CDR3 is 17 amino acids long. V was clipped by 3 bases and J by 0 bases, with 18 bases between them. Germline CDR1 and CDR2: SEHNR and FQNEAQ (reference sequence). In DNA form, the CDR3 reads TGTGCCAGCAGCTTTCATCTTGGGGACACCCTCTCCTACGAGCAGTACTTC. It is translated as CASSFHLGDTLSYEQYF. Full variable domain (remainder filled in from reference TRBV7-9 and TRBJ2-7): DTGVSQNPRHKITKRGQNVTFRCDPISEHNRLYWYRQTLGQGPEFLTYFQNEAQLEKSRLLSDRFSAERPKGSFSTLEIQRTEQGDSAMYLCASSFHLGDTLSYEQYFGPGTRLTVT.

This chain uses TRBV28 with TRBJ1-6; 9 nucleotides match TRBD1. V shed 5 bases and J 7 bases; nucleotides not matched to a gene: 9. Germline CDR1 MDHEN, CDR2 SYDVKM. The CDR3 length is 16 residues. The DNA of the CDR3 is TGTGCCAGCAGTGCGGCCGGGACAGGGCTAAATTCACCCCTCCACTTT. It encodes CASSAAGTGLNSPLHF.

V usage is TRBV19 and J usage is TRBJ1-5; D might be TRBD1 (5 bases). The germline gives CDR1 LNHDA, CDR2 SQIVND (reference sequence). The CDR3 has 13 residues. V lost 6 bases, J lost 4 bases, and 10 bases lay in between. This chain's CDR3 is CASSHDRNQPQHF. CDR3 DNA sequence: TGTGCCAGTAGCCACGACAGAAATCAGCCCCAGCATTTT.